Shown below are 27 T cell receptor beta chains from a single sample sequenced in a study of blood T cell repertoires in COVID-19. TCRdb's copy holds only in-frame clones and misses some; the assay was immunoSEQ multiplex PCR. In the table there are roughly 100,000 clones, approximately 89% of which are singletons. Sequencing was done on a sample of peripheral blood. The receptors were gathered from a human donor in a cohort sampled during active COVID-19.

V and J are TRBV27 and TRBJ2-2; no firm D call. V was shortened by 3 bases and J by 7 bases, with 3 bases between the two germline ends. Per the germline V gene, CDR1 is MNHEY and CDR2 is SMNVEV (reference sequence). The CDR3 is 11 amino acids. The DNA for the CDR3 is TGTGCCAGCAGTTTCAGCGGGGAGCTGTTTTTT. It translates to CASSFSGELFF.

CDR3 coding DNA: TGCAGTGCTAGTTCGCAGGCTTGGGCTTTCTTT. It is translated as CSASSQAWAFF. V is TRBV20-1 and J is TRBJ1-1, with D hard to call. This CDR3 spans 11 amino acids. Germline assignment: CDR1 DFQATT and CDR2 SNEGSKA (reference sequence). V was cut by 3 bases and J by 11 bases, with 13 bases left in between.

V usage is TRBV6-5 and J usage is TRBJ2-1; 10 bases are shared with TRBD1. The CDR3 spans 15 residues. The ends lost 5 bases at V and 2 bases at J; junction bases unmatched: 3. Germline V lookup: CDR1 MNHEY, CDR2 SVGAGI. This chain's CDR3 is CASSRDRGTYNEQFF. CDR3 bases: TGTGCCAGCAGTCGGGACAGGGGAACCTACAATGAGCAGTTCTTC.

V usage is TRBV5-1 and J usage is TRBJ1-2; 10 bases fit TRBD1. Trimming took 5 bases from V and 2 from J; bases not matched to a gene: 12. Per the germline V gene, CDR1 is SGHRS and CDR2 is YFSETQ. The length of the CDR3 is 17 residues. CDR3 region: CASRSDRGQLTNYGYTF. The CDR3 nucleotides read TGCGCCAGCAGATCCGACAGGGGGCAATTGACGAACTATGGCTACACCTTC.

This clone was observed once. The rearrangement links TRBV27 to TRBJ1-1, with D perhaps TRBD1 (5 bases). The CDR3 has 14 residues. The V end lost 5 bases, the J end lost 4 bases, and 14 bases lay between the germline ends. From germline, CDR1 is MNHEY and CDR2 SMNVEV (reference sequence). The CDR3 region is CASSKTLTGTEAFF. CDR3 coding DNA: TGTGCCAGCAGTAAGACACTAACAGGCACTGAAGCTTTCTTT.

The genes are TRBV19 and TRBJ2-5; no firm D call. CDR1 and CDR2 (germline): LNHDA, SQIVND (reference sequence). With 5 bases removed from V and 5 bases from J, the gap between germline ends came to 6 bases. The CDR3 spans 11 residues. CDR3 in amino acids: CASSEAETQYF. CDR3 coding DNA: TGTGCCAGTAGTGAGGCGGAGACCCAGTACTTC.

This sequence joins TRBV7-7 and TRBJ2-5, with TRBD1 matching over 11 bases. With 1 base clipped from V and 5 bases from J, the junction kept 9 bases outside the gene matches. The CDR3 is 17 residues long. Germline V lookup: CDR1 SSHAT, CDR2 FNYEAQ (reference sequence). CDR3 amino acids: CASSLGSGQGAGETQYF. The DNA of the CDR3 is TGTGCCAGCAGCTTAGGGTCCGGACAGGGGGCAGGGGAGACCCAGTACTTC. The full variable domain, its missing parts supplied by reference TRBV7-7 and TRBJ2-5, is GAGVSQSPRYKVTKRGQDVTLRCDPISSHATLYWYQQALGQGPEFLTYFNYEAQPDKSGLPSDRFSAERPEGSISTLTIQRTEQRDSAMYRCASSLGSGQGAGETQYFGPGTRLLVL.

The chain couples TRBV5-6 to TRBJ2-2, with 8 positions matching TRBD1. The germline V gene has CDR1 SGHDT and CDR2 YYEEEE. The CDR3 is made up of 16 amino acids. The ends lost 2 bases at V and 2 bases at J; junction bases unmatched: 5. CDR3 nucleotides: TGTGCCAGCAGCTTAGGGACAGGAGTCAACACCGGGGAGCTGTTTTTT. Its protein product is CASSLGTGVNTGELFF. Supplemented by reference TRBV5-6 and TRBJ2-2, the full variable domain reads DAGVTQSPTHLIKTRGQQVTLRCSPKSGHDTVSWYQQALGQGPQFIFQYYEEEERQRGNFPDRFSGHQFPNYSSELNVNALLLGDSALYLCASSLGTGVNTGELFFGEGSRLTVL.

This chain links TRBV28 with TRBJ2-7; 7 bases align to TRBD2. The V gene end was trimmed by 2 bases and the J gene end by 11 bases; junction bases not matched to a gene: 6. There are 12 residues in the CDR3. CDR1 is MDHEN and CDR2 is SYDVKM in the germline V gene. This CDR3 is CASSLRVGREYF. DNA for the CDR3: TGTGCCAGCAGTTTAAGGGTGGGGAGGGAGTACTTC.

Only one count was recorded for this clone. The CDR3 protein is CASSIAGGTPYNEQFF. CDR3 coding DNA: TGTGCCAGTAGTATAGCGGGAGGTACCCCCTACAATGAGCAGTTCTTC. This chain uses TRBV19 with TRBJ2-1; 7 bases are shared with TRBD2. The ends lost 1 base at V and 2 bases at J; junction bases unmatched: 5. The length of the CDR3 is 16 residues. The germline V gene encodes CDR1 LNHDA and CDR2 SQIVND (reference sequence).

The rearrangement links TRBV24-1 to TRBJ2-1, with D tentatively TRBD2 (6 bases). Germline V gene lookup returns CDR1 KGHDR and CDR2 SFDVKD. With 9 bases removed from V and 5 bases from J, the gap between germline ends came to 16 bases. The CDR3 length is 14 residues. The CDR3 coding sequence is TGTGCCACCTCTCGGGGGTCCAAGAACAATGAGCAGTTCTTC. Translating it yields CATSRGSKNNEQFF.

This clone showed up just once. The chain uses TRBV19 and TRBJ2-1, with D hard to call. The V end lost 4 bases, the J end lost 7 bases, and 11 bases lay between the germline ends. Germline assignment: CDR1 LNHDA and CDR2 SQIVND (reference sequence). The CDR3 totals 13 residues. The CDR3 bases are TGTGCCAGTAGTACAAAACAGCTTAATGAGCAGTTCTTC. Its protein product is CASSTKQLNEQFF.

This rearrangement joins TRBV7-2 to TRBJ1-2; maybe TRBD1 (6 bases). The CDR3 loop spans 14 amino acids. Trimming removed 5 bases from V and 8 bases from J, with 18 bases in between. Germline CDR1 SGHTA, CDR2 FQGNSA. The CDR3 loop reads CASSPYRDNGGYTF. Written as DNA, the CDR3 is TGTGCCAGCAGCCCCTACCGGGACAACGGAGGCTACACCTTC.

V and J are TRBV18 and TRBJ2-6; D is possibly TRBD1 (5 bases). The CDR3 sequence is 15 residues long. Germline-derived CDR1 and CDR2 are KGHSH and LQKENI. V was trimmed by 6 bases and J by 2 bases, leaving 11 bases between them. CDR3 loop: CASSPTGTGANVLTF. CDR3 in DNA: TGTGCCAGCTCGCCAACAGGTACTGGGGCCAACGTCCTGACTTTC. Full variable domain (remainder filled in from reference TRBV18 and TRBJ2-6): NAGVMQNPRHLVRRRGQEARLRCSPMKGHSHVYWYRQLPEEGLKFMVYLQKENIIDESGMPKERFSAEFPKEGPSILRIQQVVRGDSAAYFCASSPTGTGANVLTFGAGSRLTVL.

V and J are TRBV14 and TRBJ1-2, with a possible D match to TRBD1 (5 bases). The germline V gene encodes CDR1 SGHDN and CDR2 FVKESK. With 4 bases removed from V and 3 bases from J, the gap between germline ends came to 12 bases. This CDR3 spans 14 amino acids. The CDR3, as DNA: TGTGCCAGCAGCCCCCGGGGGGGTCACTATGGCTACACCTTC. It specifies CASSPRGGHYGYTF.

The chain employs TRBV4-3 and TRBJ1-6, with a weak D call TRBD1 (5 bases). The V end was cut by 4 bases, the J end by 7 bases, with 14 bases between. This CDR3 has 15 residues. Germline CDR1 LGHNA, CDR2 YSLEER. CDR3 nucleotide sequence: TGCGCCAGCAGCCCGGGGACTGAGAGGAATTCACCCCTCCACTTT. Its translation is CASSPGTERNSPLHF.

The V gene is TRBV11-2, the J gene TRBJ1-4; D remains ambiguous. This CDR3 is built from 15 residues. The ends were cut back, 5 bases at V and 8 bases at J, with 18 bases in the middle. Germline V CDR1 and CDR2: SGHAT, FQNNGV. In DNA form, the CDR3 reads TGTGCCAGCAGCCTAGCAGCGGGCCGCGGAGAAAAACTGTTTTTT. Protein product: CASSLAAGRGEKLFF.

V is TRBV7-3 and J is TRBJ2-1, with 7 bases aligning to TRBD1. After removal of 5 bases from V and 0 bases from J, the junction contained 10 bases not matched to a gene. The germline V gene has CDR1 SGHTA and CDR2 FQGTGA. The CDR3 sequence is 17 residues long. In DNA form, the CDR3 reads TGTGCCAGCAGCCAGGGGGATAGATTAAGCTCCTACAATGAGCAGTTCTTC. It is translated as CASSQGDRLSSYNEQFF. Using reference TRBV7-3 and TRBJ2-1 for the parts outside the CDR3, the full variable domain is GAGVSQTPSNKVTEKGKYVELRCDPISGHTALYWYRQSLGQGPEFLIYFQGTGAADDSGLPNDRFFAVRPEGSVSTLKIQRTERGDSAVYLCASSQGDRLSSYNEQFFGPGTRLTVL.

The rearrangement joins TRBV29-1 to TRBJ1-1, with unresolved D. Germline lookup yields CDR1 SQVTM and CDR2 ANQGSEA. The CDR3 loop spans 12 amino acids. Trimming pared 4 bases from V and 3 bases from J, leaving 9 bases between. The CDR3 loop reads CSVVRGDTEAFF. The CDR3 region has the DNA TGCAGCGTTGTTCGCGGGGACACTGAAGCTTTCTTT.

This chain links TRBV10-3 with TRBJ2-1; 8 bases map to TRBD2. Germline-derived CDR1 and CDR2 are ENHRY and SYGVKD. J gave up 10 bases and V 7 bases, and 18 bases lay outside the gene matches. CDR3 size: 16 residues. For the CDR3, the DNA is TGTGCCATCAATGGCGGGAGGTTAAACGATGGGGGGGAGCAGTTCTTC. Its translation: CAINGGRLNDGGEQFF.

The CDR3 nucleotides are TGTGCCAGCAGTACCTATGTCCGGGGCACAGATACGCAGTATTTT. As protein: CASSTYVRGTDTQYF. The genes are TRBV6-5 and TRBJ2-3; D is ambiguous. Trimming stripped 5 bases from V and 1 base from J, with 13 bases between. The CDR3 is 15 residues long. Per germline, CDR1 MNHEY and CDR2 SVGAGI.

The chain recombines TRBV14 with TRBJ2-4; D unclear. V shed 4 bases and J shed 2 bases, with 12 bases lying between them. The CDR3 spans 15 residues. Looked up from germline, CDR1 is SGHDN and CDR2 is FVKESK. The CDR3 DNA reads as TGTGCCAGCAGCCCCCAGGCAGCAACCAAAAACATTCAGTACTTC. It yields the protein CASSPQAATKNIQYF.

The chain has TRBV27 and TRBJ1-1; no clear D. CDR3 length equals 14 residues. Trimming took off 2 bases at V and 0 bases at J, with 7 bases between the two ends. Germline lookup yields CDR1 MNHEY and CDR2 SMNVEV (reference sequence). CDR3 nucleotides: TGTGCCAGCAGTTTAGTGCGGATGAACACTGAAGCTTTCTTT. Protein product: CASSLVRMNTEAFF.

This chain joins TRBV28 and TRBJ2-7; 9 bases map to TRBD2. This CDR3 contains 16 residues. Trimming at V came to 9 bases and at J to 4 bases, leaving 16 bases not matched to a gene. Germline V lookup: CDR1 MDHEN, CDR2 SYDVKM. The CDR3 is CASDIGRGSGSYEQYF. In nucleotides, the CDR3 is TGTGCCAGTGACATAGGGCGGGGTAGCGGGAGTTACGAGCAGTACTTC.

This chain links TRBV27 with TRBJ1-5; D is undetermined. Trimming left V 3 bases short and J 2 bases short, with 14 bases between. The CDR3 runs 16 residues. Germline-derived CDR1 and CDR2 are MNHEY and SMNVEV (reference sequence). CDR3 coding DNA: TGTGCCAGCAGTTTCGTCAGAGGGAGAGGCAATCAGCCCCAGCATTTT. This sequence encodes CASSFVRGRGNQPQHF.

The chain has TRBV7-2 and TRBJ2-3, with 8 positions matching TRBD2. CDR1 SGHTA and CDR2 FQGNSA come from the germline V gene. The CDR3 covers 16 residues. The V and J ends lost 2 bases and 8 bases, in that order; junction bases with no gene match: 12. The CDR3 loop is CASSLNPGGGSGTQYF. The CDR3, as DNA: TGTGCCAGCAGCTTAAATCCGGGAGGGGGTTCAGGTACGCAGTATTTT.

This clone showed up just a few times. The chain is built from TRBV4-1 and TRBJ2-1; D is unclear. Looked up from germline, CDR1 is MGHRA and CDR2 is YSYEKL. This CDR3 is 15 amino acids long. The V gene lost 0 bases and the J gene lost 1 base, with 7 bases spanning the gap. The CDR3 spells CASSQEAVSYNEQFF. Here the CDR3 DNA reads TGCGCCAGCAGCCAAGAGGCAGTTTCCTACAATGAGCAGTTCTTC.